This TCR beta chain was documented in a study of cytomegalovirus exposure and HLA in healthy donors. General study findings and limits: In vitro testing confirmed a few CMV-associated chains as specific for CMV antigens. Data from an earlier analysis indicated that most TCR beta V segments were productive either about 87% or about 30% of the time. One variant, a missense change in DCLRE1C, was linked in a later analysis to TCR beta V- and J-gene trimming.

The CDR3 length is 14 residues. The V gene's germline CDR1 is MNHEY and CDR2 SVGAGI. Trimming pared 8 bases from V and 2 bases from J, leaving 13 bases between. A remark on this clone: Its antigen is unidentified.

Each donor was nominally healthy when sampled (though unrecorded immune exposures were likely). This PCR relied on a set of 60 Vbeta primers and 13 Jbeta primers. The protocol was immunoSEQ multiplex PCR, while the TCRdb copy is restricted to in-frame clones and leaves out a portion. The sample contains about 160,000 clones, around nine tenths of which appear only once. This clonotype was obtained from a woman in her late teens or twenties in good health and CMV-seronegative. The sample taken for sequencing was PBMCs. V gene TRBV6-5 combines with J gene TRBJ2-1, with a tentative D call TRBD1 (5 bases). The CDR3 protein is CASVPGYPYNEQFF. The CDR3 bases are TGTGCCAGCGTACCAGGGTACCCCTACAATGAGCAGTTCTTC.